This TCR beta chain was obtained from a study of blood T cells in healthy people across ages. For every donor, a draw yielded around 10 milliliters of peripheral blood. In germline, CDR1 is SGHTA, CDR2 FQGNSA. Between the trimmed V and J ends, which lost 7 bases and 2 bases, there was a span of 12 bases. The CDR3 runs 15 residues. Primers used in a second PCR of about 6 to 11 cycles were a sample-barcoded 5' primer and a J-beta primer mix. The template-switch adaptor, which had 12 random nucleotides, put a tag on each cDNA molecule. The yield of each sample was at least 3 million CDR3-containing paired-end reads. MiXCR was run by TCRdb on the 5' RACE reads, yielding one entry per CDR3 protein. The repertoire holds over 950,000 distinct CDR3 sequences, with 35% to 40% as singletons.

This receptor was identified in a man between 18 and 35 years old in good health. The rearrangement uses TRBV7-2 and TRBJ2-6; no reliable D call. The sample taken for sequencing was blood. The CDR3 region has the DNA TGTGCCAGCACCCTCAACGGGCCTGGGGCCAACGTCCTGACTTTC. This encodes CASTLNGPGANVLTF.